The clone carrying this T cell receptor (beta chain) showed up many times. Its antigen is unknown. Time point specified: newly diagnosed GD, antithyroid drugs for less than 3 months. Extracted PBMC RNA gave rise to the TCR library. Peripheral blood, around 9.9 milliliters per patient, was collected in EDTA tubes. This specimen belongs to a study of regulatory T cells in long-lasting Graves disease. CDR1 is SNHLY and CDR2 is FYNNEI in the germline V gene. CDR3 length equals 14 residues. Trimming removed 5 bases from V and 3 bases from J, with 12 bases in between. Study outcomes and limitations: Lower TCR diversity was seen in persistent Graves' patients than in newly diagnosed ones.

Building of the TCR beta libraries involved iRepertoire HTBI primers and Arm-PCR of CDR3 regions. As processed by the authors: Throughout the samples, researchers identified roughly 59 TRBV and approximately 15 TRBJ segments. From the multiplex PCR reads, TCRdb called clonotypes with MiXCR, one entry per CDR3 protein. TCRdb, rather than the study authors, made the V and J calls. The sample yields about 540,000 distinct CDR3 sequences, approximately 13% seen once. These data also formed part of another study, on T cells in Graves' hyperthyroidism and ophthalmopathy. As reported in that work: First-round RT-PCR targeting the TCR CDR3 was performed with the HTBI primer set.

The sequences come from peripheral blood mononuclear cells (PBMCs), collected at new diagnosis, from a patient treated with antithyroid drugs. The TCR comes from a man younger than 45 with Graves disease. The chain employs TRBV2 and TRBJ2-3; possible D gene TRBD2, 5 bases. The CDR3 DNA follows: TGTGCCAGCAGTTACACGGACTCTACAGATACGCAGTATTTT. Residues: CASSYTDSTDTQYF.